This is a list of T cell receptor beta chains from one sample in a study of blood T cell repertoires in COVID-19. Method: immunoSEQ multiplex PCR; TCRdb's copy keeps in-frame clones and lacks some. This table holds about 130,000 clones, under 90% found once. Sequencing input: peripheral blood. These receptors originate from a human donor in a cohort sampled during active COVID-19. CDR3s include the opening cysteine and the closing phenylalanine or tryptophan. D genes are given only for firm matches. Not every row has a clone size; where given, it reads once, few, many or a size class.

V gene	J gene	D gene	clone size	CDR3 protein	CDR3 DNA
TRBV15	TRBJ1-2	-	-	CATSRDVGGINDGYTF	TGTGCCACCAGCCGAGATGTAGGGGGAATAAATGATGGCTACACCTTC
TRBV7-2	TRBJ1-3	-	-	CASSLSPGSGNTIYF	TGTGCCAGCAGCTTATCTCCAGGCTCTGGAAACACCATATATTTT
TRBV4-3	TRBJ1-4	TRBD1	-	CASSQGPGTGTNEKLFF	TGCGCCAGCAGCCAAGGGCCCGGGACAGGGACAAATGAAAAACTGTTTTTT
TRBV4-2	TRBJ2-5	TRBD1	-	CASSKMGQVEGETQYF	TGTGCCAGCTCCAAGATGGGACAGGTGGAAGGCGAGACCCAGTACTTC
TRBV7-9	TRBJ1-6	TRBD1	-	CASGLTGDGNSPLHF	TGTGCCAGCGGTCTAACAGGGGATGGTAATTCACCCCTCCACTTT
TRBV9	TRBJ2-3	-	-	CASSVGLDTQYF	TGTGCCAGCAGCGTAGGGCTGGATACGCAGTATTTT
TRBV7-9	TRBJ1-1	-	few	CASSSTENTEAFF	TGTGCCAGCAGCTCGACAGAGAACACTGAAGCTTTCTTT
TRBV5-1	TRBJ2-2	TRBD1	-	CASSLSQGALGSGELFF	TGCGCCAGCAGCTTGTCCCAGGGGGCTCTAGGATCCGGGGAGCTGTTTTTT
TRBV4-2	TRBJ1-2	-	-	CASSQGVLRGYTF	TGTGCCAGCAGCCAAGGGGTTTTGCGGGGCTACACCTTC
TRBV6-2/TRBV6-3	TRBJ2-2	-	-	CASSWAGRNTGELFF	TGTGCCAGCAGTTGGGCAGGAAGGAACACCGGGGAGCTGTTTTTT
TRBV11-3	TRBJ2-5	TRBD1	-	CASSRRRGQGAGETQYF	TGTGCCAGCAGCAGACGTAGGGGACAGGGGGCAGGAGAGACCCAGTACTTC
TRBV5-8	TRBJ2-1	TRBD1	-	CASSLKDRGHNEQFF	TGTGCCAGCAGCTTGAAGGACAGGGGCCACAATGAGCAGTTCTTC
TRBV19	TRBJ2-7	-	-	CASSTQGYEQYF	TGTGCCAGTAGTACGCAGGGGTACGAGCAGTACTTC
TRBV7-2	TRBJ2-4	-	once	CASSLLELAKNIQYF	TGTGCCAGCAGCTTATTAGAACTAGCCAAAAACATTCAGTACTTC
TRBV18	TRBJ1-1	TRBD1	-	CASSGDSRVGEAFF	TGTGCCAGCTCCGGGGACAGTCGAGTGGGTGAAGCTTTCTTT
TRBV5-8	TRBJ2-5	-	-	CASSFGGSGRETQYF	TGTGCCAGCAGCTTTGGGGGCTCGGGCCGGGAGACCCAGTACTTC
TRBV14	TRBJ1-2	-	many	CASSQLQGPYGYTF	TGTGCCAGCAGCCAACTACAGGGCCCCTATGGCTACACCTTC
TRBV3-1/TRBV3-2	TRBJ1-2	-	-	CASSQGSGNYGYTF	TGTGCCAGTTCTCAAGGATCGGGGAACTATGGCTACACCTTC
TRBV24-1	TRBJ1-1	-	-	CATSDPMEGLRTFF	TGTGCCACCAGTGACCCGATGGAGGGCCTGAGAACTTTCTTT
TRBV11-3	TRBJ1-4	TRBD1	once	CASSRGQGARKLFF	TGTGCCAGCAGCAGAGGACAGGGGGCTCGGAAACTGTTTTTT
TRBV6-2/TRBV6-3	TRBJ2-7	TRBD1	-	CASSRTSTGGEQYF	TGTGCCAGCAGTCGAACCTCCACAGGGGGCGAGCAGTACTTC
TRBV7-2	TRBJ2-5	TRBD2	-	CASSLGWGRLAASTQYF	TGTGCCAGCAGCTTAGGGTGGGGGCGACTAGCGGCGTCGACCCAGTACTTC
TRBV3-1/TRBV3-2	TRBJ2-7	-	few	CASSQDHGAVAYEQYF	TGTGCCAGCAGCCAAGATCATGGGGCAGTGGCCTACGAGCAGTACTTC
TRBV23-1	TRBJ1-5	TRBD1	-	CASSHSKATGGEQPQHF	TGCGCCAGCAGTCACTCCAAGGCGACAGGGGGCGAACAGCCCCAGCATTTT
TRBV19	TRBJ1-1	TRBD1	-	CASSPGTGGMNTEAFF	TGTGCCAGTAGCCCCGGGACAGGGGGGATGAACACTGAAGCTTTCTTT
TRBV14	TRBJ1-3	TRBD1	-	CASSGQGPRTSIYF	TGTGCCAGCAGTGGACAGGGGCCGCGAACCTCCATATATTTT
TRBV3-1/TRBV3-2	TRBJ2-5	-	-	CASRQRGEETQYF	TGTGCCAGCAGACAAAGGGGTGAAGAGACCCAGTACTTC
TRBV5-1	TRBJ2-3	TRBD1	-	CASSLGGQFTDTQYF	TGCGCCAGCAGCTTGGGGGGACAGTTCACAGATACGCAGTATTTT
TRBV7-9	TRBJ1-2	TRBD1	-	CASSLGTGTYGYTF	TGTGCCAGCAGCTTAGGGACAGGGACCTATGGCTACACCTTC
TRBV7-9	TRBJ1-2	-	-	CASSRPGRNYGYTF	TGTGCCAGCTCCCGCCCGGGTCGTAACTATGGCTACACCTTC
TRBV2	TRBJ2-5	-	-	CASSIRLQETQYF	TGTGCCAGCAGCATCAGGTTACAAGAGACCCAGTACTTC
TRBV10-1	TRBJ1-5	-	-	CASSDRGGGVGNQPQHF	TGCGCCAGCAGCGACAGAGGGGGGGGTGTTGGCAATCAGCCCCAGCATTTT
TRBV6-2/TRBV6-3	TRBJ2-6	TRBD1	many	CASSYPRTGSGANVLTF	TGTGCCAGCAGTTACCCTCGGACAGGCTCTGGGGCCAACGTCCTGACTTTC
TRBV27	TRBJ2-2	-	-	CASSSRGELFF	TGTGCCAGCAGTTCACGGGGGGAGCTGTTTTTT
TRBV29-1	TRBJ2-3	-	few	CSVDGRGTDTQYF	TGCAGCGTTGACGGCAGGGGAACAGATACGCAGTATTTT
TRBV2	TRBJ1-4	-	-	CASRPGTLSEKLFF	TGTGCCAGCAGGCCCGGGACACTGTCTGAAAAACTGTTTTTT
TRBV11-3	TRBJ2-1	-	-	CASSPQSSSYNEQFF	TGTGCCAGCAGCCCGCAATCGAGCTCCTACAATGAGCAGTTCTTC
TRBV27	TRBJ2-1	-	-	CASSLRPAGINEQFF	TGTGCCAGCAGTTTGCGCCCCGCGGGAATCAATGAGCAGTTCTTC
TRBV19	TRBJ1-1	-	-	CASSIGPGRMNTEAFF	TGTGCCAGTAGTATTGGTCCGGGTCGGATGAACACTGAAGCTTTCTTT
TRBV9	TRBJ2-5	-	once	CASSVGDKETQYF	TGTGCCAGCAGCGTAGGAGATAAAGAGACCCAGTACTTC
TRBV19	TRBJ1-4	TRBD1	-	CASSIRTGGDEKLFF	TGTGCCAGTAGTATCCGGACAGGAGGAGATGAAAAACTGTTTTTT
TRBV4-1	TRBJ2-2	-	-	CASSHQAGLTGELFF	TGCGCCAGCAGCCATCAGGCGGGGTTGACCGGGGAGCTGTTTTTT
TRBV3-1/TRBV3-2	TRBJ2-3	-	-	CASSPGTSIFSTDTQYF	TGTGCCAGCAGCCCCGGGACTTCCATTTTTAGCACAGATACGCAGTATTTT